One and the same sample provided the 26 T cell receptor beta chains below, sequenced in a study of beta chain features in type 1 diabetes. Every isolated RNA sample was fully reverse transcribed, so sequencing captured expressed TCRB transcripts. The table came from immunoSEQ multiplex PCR; TCRdb's copy has only in-frame clones and leaves some out. The data contain 110,000 to 150,000 clones, about 7% of them singletons. The source material was central memory CD4+ T cells from blood. Source of these receptors: a woman aged 30 to 39 in good health.

The CDR3 loop is CASSQGRGNSNQPQHF. CDR3 bases: TGCGCCAGCAGTCAGGGTCGGGGGAATAGCAATCAGCCCCAGCATTTT. The gene calls are TRBV5-1 and TRBJ1-5; possibly TRBD1 for D (5 bases). In germline, CDR1 is SGHRS, CDR2 YFSETQ. V was shortened by 5 bases and J by 0 bases, with 15 bases between the two germline ends. This CDR3 region has 16 residues.

This clone was detected ten times or more. The genes are TRBV30 and TRBJ1-5; possible D gene TRBD1, 5 bases. The V end was cut by 0 bases, the J end by 3 bases, with 6 bases between. The CDR3 length is 13 residues. In germline, CDR1 is GTSNPN, CDR2 SVGIG (reference sequence). The CDR3 DNA reads TGTGCCTGGAGTGTACAGGTCAATCAGCCCCAGCATTTT. Protein sequence: CAWSVQVNQPQHF.

V usage is TRBV28 and J usage is TRBJ2-7; 10 nucleotides agree with TRBD2. Germline V gives CDR1 MDHEN, CDR2 SYDVKM. The junction had 2 bases not matched to a gene; V was cut back by 3 bases and J by 0 bases. The CDR3 spans 15 residues. The CDR3 spells CASSFLAGVSYEQYF. In DNA, the CDR3 is TGTGCCAGCAGTTTCCTAGCGGGAGTCTCCTACGAGCAGTACTTC.

V and J are TRBV28 and TRBJ1-3; D is unclear. From germline, CDR1 is MDHEN and CDR2 SYDVKM. The CDR3 is 11 amino acids. The V gene lost 4 bases and the J gene lost 9 bases, with 7 bases spanning the gap. CDR3: CASSSLSTIYF. The CDR3 bases are TGTGCCAGCAGTTCCCTTAGCACCATATATTTT.

The chain is built from TRBV19 and TRBJ2-7; 14 bases agree with TRBD2. With V trimmed by 6 bases and J by 4 bases, 5 bases remained unmatched. The CDR3 length is 15 residues. The germline V gene encodes CDR1 LNHDA and CDR2 SQIVND (reference sequence). In DNA, the CDR3 is TGTGCCAGTAGGCCCGGACTAGCGGGGGGATACGAGCAGTACTTC. Its translation is CASRPGLAGGYEQYF.

This clone has ten or more counts. The chain has TRBV7-2 and TRBJ2-1, with 7 bases identical to TRBD1. The length of the CDR3 is 15 residues. The junction had 3 bases not matched to a gene; V was cut back by 0 bases and J by 4 bases. Germline CDR1 SGHTA, CDR2 FQGNSA. The DNA for the CDR3 is TGTGCCAGCAGCTTAGCGGGACAGCTTTACAATGAGCAGTTCTTC. It codes for CASSLAGQLYNEQFF.

This clone has ten or more counts. CDR3 amino acids: CAWGRDRGHSGYTF. The CDR3 bases are TGTGCCTGGGGTCGGGACAGGGGACATAGCGGCTACACCTTC. This chain links TRBV30 with TRBJ1-2; 10 nucleotides agree with TRBD1. J lost 8 bases, V lost 5 bases, and 11 bases had no gene match. This CDR3 is built from 14 residues. CDR1 is GTSNPN, CDR2 SVGIG, per germline (reference sequence).

This clone came up a few times. The genes are TRBV7-2 and TRBJ2-4, with a weak D call TRBD1 (6 bases). V lost 5 bases, J lost 12 bases, and 11 bases lay in between. CDR1 and CDR2 (germline): SGHTA, FQGNSA. The length of the CDR3 is 11 residues. CDR3 bases: TGTGCCAGCAGCCGGGACATCCATCAGTACTTC. Its translation: CASSRDIHQYF.

This clone was seen at least ten times. The V gene is TRBV29-1, the J gene TRBJ2-1; 8 bases fit TRBD2. V trimming: 7 bases; J trimming: 2 bases; junction bases outside the gene matches: 4. Looked up from germline, CDR1 is SQVTM and CDR2 is ANQGSEA. The CDR3 loop spans 13 amino acids. CDR3 protein: CSGERGPYNEQFF. The CDR3 DNA reads TGCAGCGGTGAGCGGGGGCCCTACAATGAGCAGTTCTTC.

The chain links TRBV5-1 to TRBJ2-4; possibly TRBD1 for D (6 bases). CDR1 and CDR2 (germline): SGHRS, YFSETQ. This CDR3 is 16 amino acids long. With 3 bases removed from V and 0 bases from J, the gap between germline ends came to 13 bases. CDR3 loop: CASSSQGMGAKNIQYF. CDR3 sequence (DNA): TGCGCCAGCAGCTCACAGGGTATGGGAGCCAAAAACATTCAGTACTTC.

Only a few counts were recorded for this clone. The chain joins TRBV27 to TRBJ2-2, with 7 bases aligning to TRBD1. This CDR3 region has 15 residues. Germline V CDR1 and CDR2: MNHEY, SMNVEV (reference sequence). V was clipped by 6 bases and J by 6 bases; unmatched bases: 10. This CDR3 is CASRLQGMVPGELFF. The CDR3 region has the DNA TGTGCCAGCAGATTACAGGGGATGGTGCCCGGGGAGCTGTTTTTT.

This clone has just a few counts. This chain uses TRBV7-6 with TRBJ2-5; 11 bases map to TRBD1. J was trimmed by 4 bases and V by 0 bases; bases with no gene match: 4. The CDR3 has 16 residues. CDR1 is SGHVS, CDR2 FNYEAQ, per germline. CDR3 nucleotide sequence: TGTGCCAGCAGCTTAGCGAGGGGACAGGGGGGAGAGACCCAGTACTTC. Its translation is CASSLARGQGGETQYF.

This clone was detected only a few times. V and J are TRBV27 and TRBJ1-2, with 7 nucleotides matching TRBD1. The length of the CDR3 is 15 residues. The trim removed 3 bases at V and 4 bases at J, leaving 8 bases unmatched. Germline CDR1 is MNHEY and CDR2 is SMNVEV (reference sequence). The DNA for the CDR3 is TGTGCCAGCAGTTTTAACGACAGGGCGGGCTATGGCTACACCTTC. Its protein is CASSFNDRAGYGYTF.

The CDR3 protein is CASSLGGSGELFF. The CDR3 DNA is TGTGCCAGCAGCTTAGGAGGGTCCGGGGAGCTGTTTTTT. The V gene is TRBV11-3, the J gene TRBJ2-2; maybe TRBD2 (5 bases). The CDR3 runs 13 residues. From germline, CDR1 is SGHNT and CDR2 YENEEA. V was cut by 1 base and J by 6 bases, with 6 bases left in between.

In DNA, the CDR3 is TGTGCCAGCTCACCCGGGACTAGCGGAGCCTACGAGCAGTACTTC. This sequence encodes CASSPGTSGAYEQYF. The rearrangement links TRBV18 to TRBJ2-7; the match to TRBD2 covers 11 bases. This CDR3 is 15 amino acids long. V lost 3 bases and J lost 2; bases outside the gene matches: 3. Germline values: CDR1 KGHSH, CDR2 LQKENI.

This clone was observed a few times. V and J are TRBV30 and TRBJ1-5; D is ambiguous. Germline V lookup: CDR1 GTSNPN, CDR2 SVGIG (reference sequence). The V end was cut by 0 bases, the J end by 9 bases, with 18 bases between. This CDR3 is 15 amino acids long. The CDR3 is CAWSVPGRALSPQHF. CDR3 coding DNA: TGTGCCTGGAGTGTACCCGGGAGGGCTCTTTCGCCCCAGCATTTT.

There are a few counts of this clone. The genes are TRBV10-3 and TRBJ1-1; weak D call: TRBD1 (5 bases). Germline V gene sequence: CDR1 ENHRY, CDR2 SYGVKD. This CDR3 is 13 amino acids long. The ends were cut back, 7 bases at V and 4 bases at J, with 13 bases in the middle. CDR3 nucleotides: TGTGCCATCAATCCAGGGTTGGCCACTGAAGCTTTCTTT. Residues: CAINPGLATEAFF.

V and J are TRBV9 and TRBJ2-5; D is possibly TRBD2 (7 bases). Germline-derived CDR1 and CDR2 are SGDLS and YYNGEE. The CDR3 length is 14 residues. Between the trimmed V and J ends, which lost 0 bases and 5 bases, there was a span of 11 bases. CDR3 DNA sequence: TGTGCCAGCAGCGTAGAACAGGGAGGGGAGACCCAGTACTTC. Protein sequence: CASSVEQGGETQYF.

V gene TRBV7-9 combines with J gene TRBJ2-7, with TRBD2 matching over 8 bases. The CDR3 runs 15 residues. Germline loops: CDR1 SEHNR, CDR2 FQNEAQ (reference sequence). Unmatched junction bases numbered 4, after V lost 0 bases and J lost 3 bases. DNA of the CDR3: TGTGCCAGCAGCTTAGCAGCGGGAGCCGACTACGAGCAGTACTTC. This sequence encodes CASSLAAGADYEQYF.

This clone was seen a handful of times. V and J are TRBV25-1 and TRBJ1-1; 8 bases line up with TRBD1. After removal of 4 bases from V and 5 bases from J, the junction contained 6 bases not matched to a gene. In germline, CDR1 is MGHDK, CDR2 SYGVNS. This CDR3 has 14 amino acids. The CDR3 region has the DNA TGTGCCAGCAGTGTGGACAGGGTGGAAACTGAAGCTTTCTTT. As protein: CASSVDRVETEAFF.

Comment on this clone: Distinct nucleotide sequences in the sample also encode this CDR3. Written as DNA, the CDR3 is TGTGCCAGCAGCCTCAGGGGACAGCCCCAGCATTTT. It specifies CASSLRGQPQHF. The chain employs TRBV7-9 and TRBJ1-5; D might be TRBD1 (6 bases). This CDR3 region has 12 residues. V gave up 5 bases and J gave up 7 bases, with 9 bases separating them. CDR1 and CDR2 (germline): SEHNR, FQNEAQ (reference sequence).

The sample holds a few counts of this clone. The gene calls are TRBV7-2 and TRBJ2-1; tentative D call: TRBD1 (6 bases). The germline CDR1 and CDR2 sequences are SGHTA and FQGNSA. Between the trimmed V and J ends, which lost 2 bases and 0 bases, there was a span of 8 bases. This CDR3 is built from 15 residues. The DNA for the CDR3 is TGTGCCAGCAGCTTACAGGGGAGCTCCTACAATGAGCAGTTCTTC. Translating it yields CASSLQGSSYNEQFF.

This clone was observed a handful of times. This chain links TRBV28 with TRBJ1-1, with 7 bases lining up with TRBD1. This CDR3 region has 16 residues. J was trimmed by 0 bases and V by 1 base; bases with no gene match: 5. In germline, CDR1 is MDHEN, CDR2 SYDVKM. The CDR3 DNA is TGTGCCAGCAGTTTATCTGGCGGGACAGTGAACACTGAAGCTTTCTTT. Its protein is CASSLSGGTVNTEAFF.

This clone was recorded at least ten times. The chain couples TRBV18 to TRBJ2-1; 10 bases fit TRBD2. The CDR3 spans 17 residues. Germline CDR1 and CDR2: KGHSH and LQKENI. Germline trimming cut 4 bases from V and 2 bases from J; bases unmatched to any gene: 8. CDR3 sequence (DNA): TGTGCCAGCTCACTAGAAATAGCGGGAGGAACCTACAATGAGCAGTTCTTC. Translated: CASSLEIAGGTYNEQFF. The whole variable domain, filled in from reference TRBV18 and TRBJ2-1, reads NAGVMQNPRHLVRRRGQEARLRCSPMKGHSHVYWYRQLPEEGLKFMVYLQKENIIDESGMPKERFSAEFPKEGPSILRIQQVVRGDSAAYFCASSLEIAGGTYNEQFFGPGTRLTVL.

The chain joins TRBV7-3 to TRBJ2-2, with a weak D call TRBD1 (5 bases). The CDR3 has 15 residues. Germline CDR1 SGHTA, CDR2 FQGTGA. Between the trimmed V and J ends, which lost 3 bases and 7 bases, there was a span of 15 bases. The chain's CDR3 is CASSFSQGQVGELFF. The CDR3 DNA is TGTGCCAGCAGCTTCAGCCAGGGTCAGGTCGGGGAGCTGTTTTTT.

This clone was picked up a small number of times. This chain connects TRBV28 to TRBJ2-7; 7 bases map to TRBD1. The trim removed 8 bases at V and 2 bases at J, leaving 9 bases unmatched. The CDR3 spans 14 residues. The germline V gene encodes CDR1 MDHEN and CDR2 SYDVKM. CDR3 residues: CASAGQEPPYEQYF. CDR3 bases: TGTGCCAGCGCCGGACAGGAACCTCCCTACGAGCAGTACTTC.